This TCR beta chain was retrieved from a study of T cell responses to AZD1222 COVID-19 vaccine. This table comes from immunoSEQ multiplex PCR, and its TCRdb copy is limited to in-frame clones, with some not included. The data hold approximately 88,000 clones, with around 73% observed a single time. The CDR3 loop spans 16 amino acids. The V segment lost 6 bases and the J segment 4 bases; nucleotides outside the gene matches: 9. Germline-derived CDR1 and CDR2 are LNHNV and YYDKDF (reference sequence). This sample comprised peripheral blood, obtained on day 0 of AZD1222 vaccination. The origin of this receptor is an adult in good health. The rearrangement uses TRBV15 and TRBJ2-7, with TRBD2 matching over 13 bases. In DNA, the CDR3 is TGTGCCACCAGAGAAGGGACTAGCGGGATTGAGTACGAGCAGTACTTC. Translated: CATREGTSGIEYEQYF.